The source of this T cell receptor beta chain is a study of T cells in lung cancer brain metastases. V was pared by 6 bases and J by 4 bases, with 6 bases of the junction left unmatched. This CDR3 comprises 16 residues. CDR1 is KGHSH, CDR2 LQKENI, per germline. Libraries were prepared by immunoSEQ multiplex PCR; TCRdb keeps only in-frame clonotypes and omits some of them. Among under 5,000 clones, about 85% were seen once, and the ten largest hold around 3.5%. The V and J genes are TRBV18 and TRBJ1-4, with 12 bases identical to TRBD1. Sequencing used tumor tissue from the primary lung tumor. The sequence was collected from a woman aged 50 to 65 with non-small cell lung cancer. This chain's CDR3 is CASSRGQGAFNEKLFF. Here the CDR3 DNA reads TGTGCCAGCTCGCGGGGACAGGGGGCCTTTAATGAAAAACTGTTTTTT.